This TCR beta chain was recorded in a study of beta chain features in type 1 diabetes. At the level of the study: About 110 million sorted cells were examined across all samples.

V lost 4 bases to trimming and J lost 2 bases, with 12 bases between them. The CDR3 has 15 residues. The germline V gene encodes CDR1 KGHSH and CDR2 LQKENI. The count of this clone is one. Its specificity is not known. Reverse transcription of all isolated RNA meant that expressed TCRB transcripts were sequenced. Naive, central memory and regulatory T cell samples produced a mean of about 4 million reads. Clones were sequenced by immunoSEQ multiplex PCR, and TCRdb holds only the in-frame ones, with some missing. This table has about 900,000 clones, roughly 17% appearing once. The study, taken as a whole, reports: It was not settled here whether HLA type affects TCRB rearrangement. Cells expressing TCR highly could be over-represented by cDNA sequencing.

Sample: naive CD4+ T cells from blood. This chain links TRBV18 with TRBJ1-5; D is possibly TRBD1 (6 bases). This receptor was identified in a woman between 18 and 29 years old in good health. The CDR3 DNA sequence: TGTGCCAGCTCACTACAGGGTTCGGGCAATCAGCCCCAGCATTTT. This gives the protein CASSLQGSGNQPQHF.